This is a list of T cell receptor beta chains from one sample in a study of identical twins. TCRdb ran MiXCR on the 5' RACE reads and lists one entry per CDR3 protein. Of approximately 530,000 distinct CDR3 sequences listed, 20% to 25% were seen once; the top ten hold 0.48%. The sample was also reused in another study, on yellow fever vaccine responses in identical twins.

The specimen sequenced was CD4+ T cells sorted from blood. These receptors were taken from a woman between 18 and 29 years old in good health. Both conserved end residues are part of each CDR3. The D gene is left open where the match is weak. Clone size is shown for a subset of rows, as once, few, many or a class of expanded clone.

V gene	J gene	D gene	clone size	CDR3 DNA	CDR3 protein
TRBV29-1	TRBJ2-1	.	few	TGCAGCGTTGATCGGGGACTGGATAATGAGCAGTTCTTC	CSVDRGLDNEQFF
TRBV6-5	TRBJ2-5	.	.	TGTGCCAGCAGACTCGGTAGCTTCACCGTTCAAGAGACCCAGTACTTC	CASRLGSFTVQETQYF
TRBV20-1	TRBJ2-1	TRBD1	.	TGCAGTGCTCCAAAGACCGGGACAGGGATGAATGAGCAGTTCTTC	CSAPKTGTGMNEQFF
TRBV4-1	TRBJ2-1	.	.	TGCGCCAGCAGCCAATCCATCCCCGAGTCCTCCTACAATGAGCAGTTCTTC	CASSQSIPESSYNEQFF
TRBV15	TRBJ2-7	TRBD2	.	TGTGCCACCAGCCCGGGACTAGCGGTTACGGCGTACTTC	CATSPGLAVTAYF
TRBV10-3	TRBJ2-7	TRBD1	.	TGTGCCATCAGCGGGACAGCTAAGTACGAGCAGTACTTC	CAISGTAKYEQYF
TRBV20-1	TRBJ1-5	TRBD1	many	TGCAGTGCCCGGACAGGGGTTTTCAATCAGCCCCAGCATTTT	CSARTGVFNQPQHF
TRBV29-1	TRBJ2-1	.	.	TGCAGCGCGGCCGCCCCGGGGGTTTTGCGTGGTGAGCAGTTCTTC	CSAAAPGVLRGEQFF
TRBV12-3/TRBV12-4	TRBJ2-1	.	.	TGTGCCAGCACCCCCCCGAGTGCCAATGAGCAGTTCTTC	CASTPPSANEQFF
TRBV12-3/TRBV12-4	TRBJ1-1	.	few	TGTGCCAGCAGTTTCGCGGAGGCCTCTAACACTGAAGCTTTCTTT	CASSFAEASNTEAFF
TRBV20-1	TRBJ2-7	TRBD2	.	TGCAGTGCTAGAGATATCGGGCGGGAGCGGTACGAGCAGTACTTC	CSARDIGRERYEQYF
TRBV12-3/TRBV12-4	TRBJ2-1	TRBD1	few	TGTGCCAGCATCCCACCGGGACAGGGAAATGAGCAGTTCTTC	CASIPPGQGNEQFF
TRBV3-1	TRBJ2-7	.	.	TGTGCCAGCAGCCAAGAAGCCTCCTACGAGCAGTACTTC	CASSQEASYEQYF